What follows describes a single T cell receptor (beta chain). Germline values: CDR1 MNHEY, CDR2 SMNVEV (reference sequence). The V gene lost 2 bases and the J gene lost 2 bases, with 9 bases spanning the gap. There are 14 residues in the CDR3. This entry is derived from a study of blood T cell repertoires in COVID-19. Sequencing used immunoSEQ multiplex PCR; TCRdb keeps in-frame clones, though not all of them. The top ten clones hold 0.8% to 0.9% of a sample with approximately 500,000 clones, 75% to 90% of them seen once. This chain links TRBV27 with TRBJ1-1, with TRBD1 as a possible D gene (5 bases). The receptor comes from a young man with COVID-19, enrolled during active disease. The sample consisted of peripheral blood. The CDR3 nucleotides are TGTGCCAGCAGTTTAGGCAGGGTTAACACTGAAGCTTTCTTT. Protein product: CASSLGRVNTEAFF.